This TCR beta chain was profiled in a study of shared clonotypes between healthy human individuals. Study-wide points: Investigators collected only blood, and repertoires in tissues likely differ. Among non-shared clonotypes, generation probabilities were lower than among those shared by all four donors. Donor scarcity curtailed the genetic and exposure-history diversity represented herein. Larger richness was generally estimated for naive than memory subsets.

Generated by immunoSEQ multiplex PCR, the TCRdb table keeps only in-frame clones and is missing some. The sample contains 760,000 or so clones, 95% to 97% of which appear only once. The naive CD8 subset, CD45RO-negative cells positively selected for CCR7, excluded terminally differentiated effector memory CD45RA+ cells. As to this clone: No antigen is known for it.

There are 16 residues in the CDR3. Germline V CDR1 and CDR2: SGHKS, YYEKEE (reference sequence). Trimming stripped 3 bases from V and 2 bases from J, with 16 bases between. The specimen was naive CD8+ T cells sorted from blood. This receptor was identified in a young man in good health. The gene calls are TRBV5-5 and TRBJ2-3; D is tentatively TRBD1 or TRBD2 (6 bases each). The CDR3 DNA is TGTGCCAGCAGCTGGAGGGGTAGGACAGCCACAGATACGCAGTATTTT. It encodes CASSWRGRTATDTQYF.